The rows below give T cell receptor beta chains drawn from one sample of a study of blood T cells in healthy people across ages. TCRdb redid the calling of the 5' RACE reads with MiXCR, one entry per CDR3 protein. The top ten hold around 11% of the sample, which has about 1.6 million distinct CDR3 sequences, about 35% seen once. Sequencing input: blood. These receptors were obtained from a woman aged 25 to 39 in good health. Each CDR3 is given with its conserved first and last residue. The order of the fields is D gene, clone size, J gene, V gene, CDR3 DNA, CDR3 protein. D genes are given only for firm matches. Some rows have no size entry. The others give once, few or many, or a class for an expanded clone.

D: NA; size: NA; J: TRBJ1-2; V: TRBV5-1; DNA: TGCGCCAGCAGCCCGGCGCCCTCAAGTTCGGGCCACACCTTC; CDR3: CASSPAPSSSGHTF
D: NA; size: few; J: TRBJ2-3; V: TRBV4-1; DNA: TGCGCCAGCAGCCAAGAAGGGGTCGGTAGCGGCGCAGATACGCAGTATTTT; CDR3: CASSQEGVGSGADTQYF
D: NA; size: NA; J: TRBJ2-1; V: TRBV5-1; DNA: TGCGCCAGCAGCTTTAGAGGGGCCGGGGATGAGCAGGTCTTC; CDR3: CASSFRGAGDEQVF
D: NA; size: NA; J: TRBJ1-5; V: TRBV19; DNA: TGTGCCAGTGGATCAGGGCGTCAGCCCCAGCATTTT; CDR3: CASGSGRQPQHF
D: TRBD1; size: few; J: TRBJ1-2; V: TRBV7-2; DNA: TGTGCCAGCAGCTTGTCCGCGGGACAGGGCTATGGCTACACCTTC; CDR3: CASSLSAGQGYGYTF
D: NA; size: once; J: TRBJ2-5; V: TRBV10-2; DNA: TGCGCCAGCAGTGAGCCGGGACTTTACGAACAGTACTTC; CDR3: CASSEPGLYEQYF
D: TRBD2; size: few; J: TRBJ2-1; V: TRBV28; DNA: TGTGCCAGCAGGGTTACTAGCGGGAGACTCAATGAGCAGTTCTTC; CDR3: CASRVTSGRLNEQFF
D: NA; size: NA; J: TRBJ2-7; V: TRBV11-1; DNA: TGTGCCAGCAGCTTCTCGGGCAGCGCCTCCTACGAGCAGTACTTC; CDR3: CASSFSGSASYEQYF
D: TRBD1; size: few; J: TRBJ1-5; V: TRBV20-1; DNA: TGCAGTGCATCCGGGACAGGGGGCTTGCAGCCCCAGCATTTT; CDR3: CSASGTGGLQPQHF
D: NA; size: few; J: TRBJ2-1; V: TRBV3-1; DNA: TGTGCCAGCAGCCCCTATATCGAGGATGAGCAGTTCTTC; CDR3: CASSPYIEDEQFF
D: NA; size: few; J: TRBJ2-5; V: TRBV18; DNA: TGTGCCAGCTCACCCCTTGAGGCAGAGACCCAGTACTTC; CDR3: CASSPLEAETQYF